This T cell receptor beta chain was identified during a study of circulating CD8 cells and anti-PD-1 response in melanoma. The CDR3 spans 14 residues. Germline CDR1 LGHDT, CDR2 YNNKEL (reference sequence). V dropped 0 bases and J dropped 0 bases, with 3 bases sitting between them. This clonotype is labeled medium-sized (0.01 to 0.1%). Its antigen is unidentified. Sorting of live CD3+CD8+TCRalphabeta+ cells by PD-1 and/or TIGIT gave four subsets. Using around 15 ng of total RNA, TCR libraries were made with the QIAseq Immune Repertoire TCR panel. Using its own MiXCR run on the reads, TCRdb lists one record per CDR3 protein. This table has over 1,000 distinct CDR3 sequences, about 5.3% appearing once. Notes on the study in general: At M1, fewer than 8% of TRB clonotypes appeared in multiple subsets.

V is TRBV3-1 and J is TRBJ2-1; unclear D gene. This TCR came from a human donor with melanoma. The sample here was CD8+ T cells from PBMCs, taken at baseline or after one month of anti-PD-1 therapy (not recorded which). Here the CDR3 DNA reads TGTGCCAGCAGCCAAGAGTCCTCCTACAATGAGCAGTTCTTC. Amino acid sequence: CASSQESSYNEQFF.